Listed here is a single T cell receptor (beta chain). Its antigen is not known. This sample is part of a study of OX40 agonist ivuxolimab in advanced cancers. Looking at the study overall: Clinicians treated patients with ivuxolimab, an agonistic anti-OX40 (CD134) antibody.

Patients were ineligible given autoimmune disease history or systemic immunosuppression. The CDR3 has 13 residues. Germline V lookup: CDR1 LNHDA, CDR2 SQIVND (reference sequence). The germline V and J ends were trimmed by 5 bases and 0 bases, with 7 bases remaining between them. Findings and caveats of the study: Blood T cells, both CD4+ and CD8+, expanded clonally by week 6 at 0.1 to 3.0 mg/kg. Those patients achieving a partial response at 0.1-3.0 mg/kg showed among the lowest clonal expansion.

TCRdb's table, derived via immunoSEQ multiplex PCR, lists solely in-frame clones and lacks some. The sample has around 45,000 clones, around 83% seen once; the top ten hold 2% to 3%. The genes are TRBV19 and TRBJ1-1; no firm D call. The clonotype originates from an adult with an advanced solid tumor such as melanoma, head and neck, liver or kidney cancer. Sequencing used CD4+ or CD8+ T cells sorted from blood, obtained in a trial of the OX40 agonist ivuxolimab. The CDR3 loop reads CASSAIMNTEAFF. The DNA for the CDR3 is TGTGCCAGTAGTGCGATTATGAACACTGAAGCTTTCTTT. Drawing the rest from reference TRBV19 and TRBJ1-1, the complete variable domain is DGGITQSPKYLFRKEGQNVTLSCEQNLNHDAMYWYRQDPGQGLRLIYYSQIVNDFQKGDIAEGYSVSREKKESFPLTVTSAQKNPTAFYLCASSAIMNTEAFFGQGTRLTVV.